This T cell receptor beta chain was sequenced during a study of CD8+CD57+ T cells in acquired aplastic anemia. The wider study: Sorted CD4+ and CD8+ cells yielded DNA averaging about 3.1 ug. General study points: Shared by patients and controls, almost 30 CD8+ CDR3s were abundant in patients.

Germline V CDR1 and CDR2: LGHNA, YSLEER. Deletions cut 0 bases from V and 10 bases from J, with 10 bases between. The CDR3 is 14 amino acids. CD8+CD57+ cell expansion, shown by flow cytometry, had occurred in the patients selected for sequencing. Among the patients, none had received any therapy at the time of blood sampling. In this sample, this clonotype turned up many times. What it recognizes is unknown. Template material for TCR beta VDJ and CDR3 profiling consisted of genomic DNA. One entry per CDR3 protein, called by TCRdb with MiXCR from the reads. The sample carries approximately 150,000 distinct CDR3 sequences, approximately 51% recorded once.

The sample comprised sorted CD4+, CD8+, or CD8+CD57+ T cells (not recorded which) from PBMCs. This chain uses TRBV4-3 with TRBJ1-6; D uncertain. The source of this sequence is a human donor with aplastic anemia. The CDR3 region has the DNA TGCGCCAGCAGCCAAGACAGAGATCTCTCACCCCTCCACTTT. Translation gives CASSQDRDLSPLHF.